This TCR beta chain appears in the sequencing data of a study of blood T cell repertoires in COVID-19. Study overall: The samples span acute and convalescent COVID-19 from the United States, Italy and Spain. The cDNA or gDNA used as material had been derived from T cells, B-cell-depleted T cells, or PBMCs.

The CDR3 loop spans 13 amino acids. Germline V gene data show CDR1 as MNHEY and CDR2 as SMNVEV (reference sequence). Trimming took 6 bases from V and 4 from J; bases not matched to a gene: 2. The Seattle site enrolled patients during active infection and followed them longitudinally. Original analysis: Nucleated cell number was recorded as an estimate derived from reference gene primer amplification. Sequenced by immunoSEQ multiplex PCR; TCRdb stores in-frame clones only, minus some. For V, J and clone size, that table is used; D and trimming come from the DNA. The sample carries roughly 340,000 clones, about nine tenths recorded once.

The rearrangement uses TRBV27 and TRBJ2-7; 11 bases map to TRBD2. The source material was peripheral blood. The clonotype originates from a woman in her 70s with COVID-19, enrolled during active disease. The CDR3 protein is CASRTSGIYEQYF. The CDR3 nucleotides read TGTGCCAGCAGGACTAGCGGGATTTACGAGCAGTACTTC.